This T cell receptor beta chain derives from a study of control samples from healthy donors and cancer patients. Assay: immunoSEQ multiplex PCR; the TCRdb copy retains only in-frame clones and omits some. Seen here are around 82,000 clones, around 91% observed once, and the top ten hold roughly 6.7%. Sequencing was done on a sample of blood. This receptor was taken from a man aged 50-60 years in good health.

The CDR3 bases are TGTGCCAGCAGTCGGCAGGGGGCGGCTGGAAACACCATATATTTT. This codes for CASSRQGAAGNTIYF. The rearrangement links TRBV5-5 to TRBJ1-3; 8 bases agree with TRBD1. Germline-derived CDR1 and CDR2 are SGHKS and YYEKEE (reference sequence). The CDR3 consists of 15 residues. V shed 5 bases and J 2 bases; nucleotides not matched to a gene: 6.